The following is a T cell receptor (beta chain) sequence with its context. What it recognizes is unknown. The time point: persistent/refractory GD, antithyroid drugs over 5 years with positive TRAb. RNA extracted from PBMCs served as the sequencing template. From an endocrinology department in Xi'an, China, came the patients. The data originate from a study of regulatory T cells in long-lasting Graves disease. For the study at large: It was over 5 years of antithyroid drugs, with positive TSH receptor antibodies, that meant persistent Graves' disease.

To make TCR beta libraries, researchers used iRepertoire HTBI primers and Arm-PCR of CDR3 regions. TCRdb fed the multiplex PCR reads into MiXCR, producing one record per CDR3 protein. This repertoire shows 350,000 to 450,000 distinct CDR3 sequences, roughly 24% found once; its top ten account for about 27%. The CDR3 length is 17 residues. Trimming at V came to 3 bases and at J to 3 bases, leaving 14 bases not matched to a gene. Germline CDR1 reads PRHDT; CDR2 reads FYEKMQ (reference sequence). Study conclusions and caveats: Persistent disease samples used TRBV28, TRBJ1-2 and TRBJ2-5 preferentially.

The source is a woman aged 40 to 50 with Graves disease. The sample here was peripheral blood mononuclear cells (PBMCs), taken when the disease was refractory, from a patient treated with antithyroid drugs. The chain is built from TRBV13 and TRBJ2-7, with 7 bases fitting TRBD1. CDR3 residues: CASSLGIMTGNGYEQYF. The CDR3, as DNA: TGTGCCAGCAGCTTGGGGATAATGACAGGGAATGGCTACGAGCAGTACTTC.